The 30 T cell receptor beta chains below come from one sample, sequenced in a study of T-cell reconstitution after alpha-beta-depleted transplantation in children. Unique molecular identifiers featured in how the TCRbeta library was prepared. TCRdb reprocessed the PCR reads via MiXCR and lists one record per CDR3 protein. The data hold approximately 350,000 distinct CDR3 sequences, with about 14% observed a single time. The specimen comprised PBMCs, sampled from the stem cell graft. These receptors all come from a human donor who donated a stem cell graft to a child with Fanconi anemia.

This clonotype came up a few times. This chain joins TRBV4-3 and TRBJ1-5; D gene ambiguous. The CDR3 has 15 amino acids. Germline CDR1 reads LGHNA; CDR2 reads YSLEER. Trimming took off 0 bases at V and 3 bases at J, with 9 bases between the two ends. The DNA for the CDR3 is TGCGCCAGCAGCCAAGATCGTGGATACAATCAGCCCCAGCATTTT. Residues: CASSQDRGYNQPQHF.

The chain uses TRBV6-1 and TRBJ1-5; TRBD1 agrees at 8 bases. This CDR3 has 15 amino acids. The germline V gene encodes CDR1 MNHNS and CDR2 SASEGT. With V trimmed by 8 bases and J by 2 bases, 8 bases remained unmatched. CDR3 sequence: CASSRTGLGNQPQHF. The CDR3 nucleotides are TGTGCCAGCTCACGGACAGGGTTGGGCAATCAGCCCCAGCATTTT.

This clonotype was picked up a small number of times. This chain joins TRBV7-9 and TRBJ2-7; 11 bases line up with TRBD1. The ends lost 5 bases at V and 5 bases at J; junction bases unmatched: 8. This CDR3 comprises 15 residues. CDR1 and CDR2 (germline): SEHNR, FQNEAQ (reference sequence). The CDR3: CASSARDRGSDEQYF. The CDR3 region has the DNA TGTGCCAGCAGCGCTCGGGACAGGGGGTCGGACGAGCAGTACTTC.

This clonotype has a handful of counts. CDR3 loop: CSASMGIIRSGANVLTF. The CDR3 region has the DNA TGCAGTGCTAGCATGGGCATCATTCGCTCTGGGGCCAACGTCCTGACTTTC. This chain links TRBV20-1 with TRBJ2-6; D gene ambiguous. The CDR3 runs 17 residues. Germline CDR1 reads DFQATT; CDR2 reads SNEGSKA (reference sequence). The ends were cut back, 3 bases at V and 0 bases at J, with 15 bases in the middle.

At least ten counts were recorded for this clonotype. The rearrangement uses TRBV20-1 and TRBJ2-1; D unresolved. Germline V gene lookup returns CDR1 DFQATT and CDR2 SNEGSKA (reference sequence). The CDR3 loop spans 11 amino acids. The V and J ends lost 3 bases and 2 bases respectively, with 2 bases between them. The CDR3 DNA reads as TGCAGTGCTAGTCCCTACAATGAGCAGTTCTTC. Its protein is CSASPYNEQFF.

At least ten counts were recorded for this clonotype. The gene calls are TRBV24-1 and TRBJ1-1; D gene unclear. Deletions cut 5 bases from V and 1 base from J, with 10 bases between. Germline lookup yields CDR1 KGHDR and CDR2 SFDVKD. This CDR3 contains 14 residues. This CDR3 is CATSVSGENTEAFF. For the CDR3, the DNA is TGTGCCACCAGTGTTTCTGGCGAGAACACTGAAGCTTTCTTT.

This chain joins TRBV20-1 and TRBJ2-1; TRBD2 agrees at 9 bases. The V gene end was trimmed by 3 bases and the J gene end by 6 bases; junction bases not matched to a gene: 9. This CDR3 has 15 amino acids. Per the germline V gene, CDR1 is DFQATT and CDR2 is SNEGSKA (reference sequence). The CDR3 bases are TGCAGTGCTAGCGTGACTAGCGGTGCCTCCAATGAGCAGTTCTTC. It specifies CSASVTSGASNEQFF.

This clonotype was detected ten times or more. V gene TRBV6-5 combines with J gene TRBJ2-1, with D tentatively TRBD2 (6 bases). V was cut by 7 bases and J by 2 bases, with 21 bases left in between. Germline CDR1 and CDR2: MNHEY and SVGAGI. This CDR3 has 17 amino acids. CDR3 region: CASNWPGAGPAYNEQFF. DNA for the CDR3: TGTGCCAGCAATTGGCCCGGGGCGGGGCCAGCCTACAATGAGCAGTTCTTC.

This clonotype appeared a single time. V and J are TRBV12-3 or TRBV12-4 and TRBJ2-1, with a weak D call TRBD1 (6 bases). Trimming shortened V by 6 bases and J by 13 bases, and 16 bases separated the two germline ends. This CDR3 is 12 amino acids long. The CDR3 sequence: CASSRITGKQFF. The CDR3 DNA reads TGTGCCAGCAGCCGAATTACAGGGAAACAGTTCTTC.

In this sample, this clonotype turned up many times. The V call is TRBV12-3 or TRBV12-4, the J call TRBJ2-7; 9 bases map to TRBD1. V was pared by 4 bases and J by 5 bases, with 6 bases of the junction left unmatched. This CDR3 comprises 14 residues. The CDR3 nucleotides are TGTGCCAGCAGTTGGACAGGGGTCCTTAACGAGCAGTACTTC. Translated: CASSWTGVLNEQYF.

This clonotype was seen only a few times. One junction end disagrees with the germline gene, perhaps due to a read error. J is TRBJ2-3 and V is TRBV4-2; D may be TRBD2 (6 bases). Germline V gene lookup returns CDR1 LGHNA and CDR2 YNFKEQ. This CDR3 spans 17 amino acids. In DNA, the CDR3 is TGCGCCAGCAGCCAACATCCGGGACTGCATAGCACAGATACGCAGTATTTT. It is translated as CASSQHPGLHSTDTQYF.

In its sample, this clonotype was seen many times. This chain links TRBV15 with TRBJ2-2; D remains ambiguous. The CDR3 spans 14 residues. The V and J ends lost 0 bases and 6 bases respectively, with 8 bases between them. The germline V gene encodes CDR1 LNHNV and CDR2 YYDKDF (reference sequence). The CDR3 sequence: CATSRDPGSGELFF. The CDR3 bases are TGTGCCACCAGCAGAGATCCGGGCTCCGGGGAGCTGTTTTTT.

This clonotype was detected only a few times. This chain uses TRBV6-1 with TRBJ2-3; D possibly corresponds to TRBD2 (6 bases). The germline CDR1 and CDR2 sequences are MNHNS and SASEGT. Trimming stripped 0 bases from V and 8 bases from J, with 12 bases between. The CDR3 contains 14 residues. Here the CDR3 DNA reads TGTGCCAGCAGTGAAGCGGGACTCGTAAGTACGCAGTATTTT. Its translation: CASSEAGLVSTQYF.

V and J are TRBV12-3 or TRBV12-4 and TRBJ2-6; TRBD1 might be the D (5 bases). V was clipped by 3 bases and J by 0 bases, with 12 bases between them. The CDR3 spans 17 residues. The CDR3 region is CASSFARDSSGANVLTF. The CDR3 coding sequence is TGTGCCAGCAGTTTTGCGAGAGACAGCTCTGGGGCCAACGTCCTGACTTTC.

This clonotype was counted ten times or more. J is TRBJ1-1 and V is TRBV28; tentative D call: TRBD1 (6 bases). The CDR3 has 13 residues. Germline assignment: CDR1 MDHEN and CDR2 SYDVKM. V lost 6 bases and J 2 bases, leaving 10 bases between the germline ends. The CDR3 spells CASRRTANTEAFF. The CDR3 DNA reads TGTGCCAGCAGAAGGACAGCCAACACTGAAGCTTTCTTT.

This clonotype has more than one count but fewer than ten. The chain is built from TRBV27 and TRBJ1-6; TRBD1 might be the D (6 bases). Looked up from germline, CDR1 is MNHEY and CDR2 is SMNVEV (reference sequence). Trimming took off 2 bases at V and 7 bases at J, with 12 bases between the two ends. The CDR3 runs to 15 residues. Written as DNA, the CDR3 is TGTGCCAGCAGTTTAACACAGGGTGTGAATTCACCCCTCCACTTT. This sequence encodes CASSLTQGVNSPLHF.

The chain has TRBV7-8 and TRBJ1-5; D is unresolved. The CDR3 totals 16 residues. Trimming cost V 1 base and J 3 bases, with 13 bases left between them. Germline assignment: CDR1 SGHVS and CDR2 FQNEAQ. The CDR3 spells CASSLVGSPTNQPQHF. In nucleotides, the CDR3 is TGTGCCAGCAGCTTAGTAGGTAGTCCGACCAATCAGCCCCAGCATTTT.

CDR3 region: CASSFQQGFTEKLFF. CDR3 bases: TGTGCCAGCAGCTTCCAACAGGGGTTTACTGAAAAACTGTTTTTT. The gene calls are TRBV11-2 and TRBJ1-4; 7 bases map to TRBD1. CDR3 length: 15 amino acids. In germline, CDR1 is SGHAT, CDR2 FQNNGV. J was trimmed by 7 bases and V by 3 bases; bases with no gene match: 8.

This clonotype was counted between two and nine times. V and J are TRBV6-1 and TRBJ2-2, with D unclear. V lost 6 bases and J 0 bases, leaving 8 bases between the germline ends. Looked up from germline, CDR1 is MNHNS and CDR2 is SASEGT. The CDR3 is 14 amino acids. CDR3: CASSPAANTGELFF. For the CDR3, the DNA is TGTGCCAGCAGCCCGGCCGCGAACACCGGGGAGCTGTTTTTT.

There are a few counts of this clonotype. The V gene is TRBV5-1, the J gene TRBJ2-7; D may be TRBD2 (6 bases). Per the germline V gene, CDR1 is SGHRS and CDR2 is YFSETQ. With 3 bases removed from V and 4 bases from J, the gap between germline ends came to 11 bases. This CDR3 has 13 amino acids. The CDR3 loop reads CASSSGTPYEQYF. As DNA, the CDR3 is TGCGCCAGCAGCTCTGGGACTCCGTACGAGCAGTACTTC.

The chain uses TRBV12-3 or TRBV12-4 and TRBJ2-1; 8 nucleotides line up with TRBD2. The CDR3 consists of 13 residues. The V gene end was trimmed by 2 bases and the J gene end by 9 bases; junction bases not matched to a gene: 3. CDR3 loop: CASSLPGLGEQFF. CDR3 DNA sequence: TGTGCCAGCAGTTTACCGGGACTAGGTGAGCAGTTCTTC.

This clonotype has more than one count but fewer than ten. The rearrangement links TRBV5-5 to TRBJ2-1; tentatively, D is TRBD2 (6 bases). The CDR3 totals 15 residues. The V gene's germline CDR1 is SGHKS and CDR2 YYEKEE (reference sequence). The V end lost 0 bases, the J end lost 9 bases, and 16 bases lay between the germline ends. CDR3 residues: CASSLGLDSYGEQFF. The CDR3 DNA reads TGTGCCAGCAGCTTGGGACTAGATTCTTATGGTGAGCAGTTCTTC.

This clonotype is a singleton in its sample. This rearrangement joins TRBV7-2 to TRBJ2-5; weak D call: TRBD2 (6 bases). CDR3 length equals 14 residues. V was pared by 1 base and J by 5 bases, with 11 bases between. In germline, CDR1 is SGHTA, CDR2 FQGNSA. DNA for the CDR3: TGTGCCAGCAGCTTAGTTGTAGGAGGGGAGACCCAGTACTTC. Protein sequence: CASSLVVGGETQYF.

This clonotype was detected a few times. This chain joins TRBV5-5 and TRBJ1-4; tentative D call: TRBD1 (6 bases). The CDR3 covers 15 residues. Trimming left V 4 bases short and J 3 bases short, with 13 bases between. Germline V lookup: CDR1 SGHKS, CDR2 YYEKEE (reference sequence). This chain's CDR3 is CASSVPKGANEKLFF. The DNA of the CDR3 is TGTGCCAGCAGCGTCCCTAAGGGGGCTAATGAAAAACTGTTTTTT.

This clonotype has more than one count but fewer than ten. The chain couples TRBV20-1 to TRBJ1-5; D call uncertain. V was cut by 0 bases and J by 5 bases, with 11 bases left in between. CDR3 size: 14 residues. Germline CDR1 and CDR2: DFQATT and SNEGSKA (reference sequence). Here the CDR3 reads CSARDSKVHQPQHF. In DNA form, the CDR3 reads TGCAGTGCTAGAGATTCCAAGGTCCATCAGCCCCAGCATTTT.

Only a few counts were recorded for this clonotype. This chain connects TRBV3-1 to TRBJ2-5; TRBD2 agrees at 10 bases. The CDR3 runs to 15 residues. Germline CDR1 is LGHDT and CDR2 is YNNKEL (reference sequence). The V and J ends lost 5 bases and 3 bases, in that order; junction bases with no gene match: 6. The CDR3 is CASSYGLAEEETQYF. The CDR3 DNA is TGTGCCAGCAGCTACGGACTAGCGGAAGAAGAGACCCAGTACTTC.

This clonotype has a handful of counts. The CDR3 loop reads CASSQIGGGNTIYF. CDR3 coding DNA: TGTGCCAGCAGCCAAATCGGCGGTGGAAACACCATATATTTT. This chain links TRBV3-1 with TRBJ1-3, with unresolved D. CDR1 and CDR2 (germline): LGHDT, YNNKEL (reference sequence). The germline V and J ends were trimmed by 2 bases and 3 bases, with 8 bases remaining between them. The CDR3 covers 14 residues.

V usage is TRBV10-3 and J usage is TRBJ2-7, with a tentative D call TRBD1 (5 bases). V was clipped by 10 bases and J by 5 bases, with 18 bases between them. The CDR3 contains 13 residues. Germline assignment: CDR1 ENHRY and CDR2 SYGVKD. The CDR3 coding sequence is TGTGCCACCGCTCCCTTTGGGGCCAACGAGCAGTACGTC. Residues: CATAPFGANEQYV.

This clonotype was seen more than once but under ten times. CDR3 coding DNA: TGTGCCAGCTCACCGCTCCTAGGAGAGGGAGAAGCTTTCTTT. The encoded protein is CASSPLLGEGEAFF. V and J are TRBV18 and TRBJ1-1; D is undetermined. The germline V and J ends were trimmed by 3 bases and 8 bases, with 16 bases remaining between them. This CDR3 region has 14 residues. Germline CDR1 KGHSH, CDR2 LQKENI.

This clonotype was counted many times. This chain connects TRBV4-3 to TRBJ2-7; the match to TRBD2 covers 7 bases. The CDR3 is made up of 16 amino acids. Germline-derived CDR1 and CDR2 are LGHNA and YSLEER. The V segment lost 0 bases and the J segment 4 bases; nucleotides outside the gene matches: 9. CDR3 in amino acids: CASSQDVRGLLYEQYF. The CDR3 DNA sequence: TGCGCCAGCAGCCAAGATGTGCGGGGGTTGTTATACGAGCAGTACTTC.